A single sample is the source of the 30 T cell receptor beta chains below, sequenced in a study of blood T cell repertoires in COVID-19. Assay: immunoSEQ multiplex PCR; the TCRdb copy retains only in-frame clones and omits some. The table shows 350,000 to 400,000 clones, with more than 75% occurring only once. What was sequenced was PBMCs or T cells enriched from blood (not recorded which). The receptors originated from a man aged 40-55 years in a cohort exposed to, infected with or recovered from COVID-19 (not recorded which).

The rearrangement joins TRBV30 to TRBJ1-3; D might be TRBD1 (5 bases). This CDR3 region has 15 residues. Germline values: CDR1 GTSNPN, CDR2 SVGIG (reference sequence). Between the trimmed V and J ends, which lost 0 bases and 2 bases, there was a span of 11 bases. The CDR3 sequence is CAWSVRQSTGNTIYF. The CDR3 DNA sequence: TGTGCCTGGAGTGTACGACAGTCAACTGGAAACACCATATATTTT.

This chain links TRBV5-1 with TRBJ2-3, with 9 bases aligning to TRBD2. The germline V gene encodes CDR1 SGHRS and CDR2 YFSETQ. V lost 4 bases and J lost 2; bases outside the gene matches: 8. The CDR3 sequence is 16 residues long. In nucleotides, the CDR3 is TGCGCCAGCAGCCCCGGGTTAGCGGGAGCCACAGATACGCAGTATTTT. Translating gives CASSPGLAGATDTQYF.

CDR3 in DNA: TGCGCCAGCAGCTTGACAGGGAGTGGAAACACCATATATTTT. Translated: CASSLTGSGNTIYF. This rearrangement joins TRBV5-1 to TRBJ1-3; possible D gene TRBD1, 6 bases. The germline V gene has CDR1 SGHRS and CDR2 YFSETQ. V was clipped by 1 base and J by 3 bases, with 8 bases between them. This CDR3 comprises 14 residues.

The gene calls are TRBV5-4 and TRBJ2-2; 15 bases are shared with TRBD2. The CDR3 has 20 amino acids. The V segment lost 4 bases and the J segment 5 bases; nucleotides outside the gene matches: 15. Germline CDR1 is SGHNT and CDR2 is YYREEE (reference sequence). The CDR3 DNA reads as TGTGCCAGCAGCCCGAGCTTGGGACTAGCGGGAGGAAGGGTTACCGGGGAGCTGTTTTTT. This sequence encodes CASSPSLGLAGGRVTGELFF.

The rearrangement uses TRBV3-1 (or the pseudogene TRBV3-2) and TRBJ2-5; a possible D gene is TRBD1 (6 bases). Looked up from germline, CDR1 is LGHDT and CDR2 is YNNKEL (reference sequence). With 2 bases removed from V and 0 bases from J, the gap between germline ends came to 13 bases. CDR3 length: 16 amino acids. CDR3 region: CASSQHSSGDQETQYF. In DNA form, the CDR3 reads TGTGCCAGCAGCCAACACTCCTCAGGGGACCAAGAGACCCAGTACTTC.

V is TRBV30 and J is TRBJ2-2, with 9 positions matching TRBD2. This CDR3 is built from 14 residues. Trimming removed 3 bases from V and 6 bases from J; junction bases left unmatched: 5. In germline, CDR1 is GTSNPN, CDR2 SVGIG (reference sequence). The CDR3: CAWRNIAGAGELFF. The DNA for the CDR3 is TGTGCCTGGAGGAACATAGCGGGAGCCGGGGAGCTGTTTTTT.

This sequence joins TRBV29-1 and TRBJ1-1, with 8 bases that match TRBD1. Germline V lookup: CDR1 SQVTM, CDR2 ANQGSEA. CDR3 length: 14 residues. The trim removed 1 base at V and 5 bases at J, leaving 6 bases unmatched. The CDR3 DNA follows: TGCAGCGTTGAAGGGACAGGGTTGGGAACTGAAGCTTTCTTT. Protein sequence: CSVEGTGLGTEAFF. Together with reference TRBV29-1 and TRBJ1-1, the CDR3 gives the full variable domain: SAVISQKPSRDICQRGTSLTIQCQVDSQVTMMFWYRQQPGQSLTLIATANQGSEATYESGFVIDKFPISRPNLTFSTLTVSNMSPEDSSIYLCSVEGTGLGTEAFFGQGTRLTVV.

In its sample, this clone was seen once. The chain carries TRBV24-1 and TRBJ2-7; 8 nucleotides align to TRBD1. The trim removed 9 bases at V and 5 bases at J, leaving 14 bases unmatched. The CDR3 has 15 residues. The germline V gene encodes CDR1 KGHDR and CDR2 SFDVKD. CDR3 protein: CATSDAAGGRDEQYF. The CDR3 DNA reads TGTGCCACCTCCGACGCGGCAGGGGGCAGAGACGAGCAGTACTTC.

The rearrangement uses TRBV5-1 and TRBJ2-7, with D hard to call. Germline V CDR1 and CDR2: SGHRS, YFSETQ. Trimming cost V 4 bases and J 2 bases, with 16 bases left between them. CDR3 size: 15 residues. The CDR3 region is CASSVTGSTTYEQYF. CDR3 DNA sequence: TGCGCCAGCAGCGTAACCGGGTCTACTACCTACGAGCAGTACTTC.

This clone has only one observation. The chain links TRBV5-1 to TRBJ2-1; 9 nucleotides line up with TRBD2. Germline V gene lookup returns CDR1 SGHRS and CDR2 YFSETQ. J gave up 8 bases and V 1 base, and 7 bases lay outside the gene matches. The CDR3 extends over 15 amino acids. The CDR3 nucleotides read TGCGCCAGCAGCTTGTTTGCTAGCGGGATGGATGAGCAGTTCTTC. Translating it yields CASSLFASGMDEQFF. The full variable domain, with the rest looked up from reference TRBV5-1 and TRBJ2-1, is KAGVTQTPRYLIKTRGQQVTLSCSPISGHRSVSWYQQTPGQGLQFLFEYFSETQRNKGNFPGRFSGRQFSNSRSEMNVSTLELGDSALYLCASSLFASGMDEQFFGPGTRLTVL.

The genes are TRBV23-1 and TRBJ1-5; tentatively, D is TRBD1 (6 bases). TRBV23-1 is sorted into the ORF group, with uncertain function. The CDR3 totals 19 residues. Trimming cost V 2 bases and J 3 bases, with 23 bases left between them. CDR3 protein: CASSQGLYTGLENNQPQHF. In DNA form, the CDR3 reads TGCGCCAGCAGTCAAGGGTTATACACAGGGCTGGAGAACAATCAGCCCCAGCATTTT.

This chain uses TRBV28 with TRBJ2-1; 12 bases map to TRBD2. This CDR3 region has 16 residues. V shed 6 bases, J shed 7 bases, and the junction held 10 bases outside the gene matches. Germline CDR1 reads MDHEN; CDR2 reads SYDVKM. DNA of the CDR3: TGTGCCAGCAGCCCGACTAGCGGGAGTTCGTGGAATGAGCAGTTCTTC. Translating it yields CASSPTSGSSWNEQFF.

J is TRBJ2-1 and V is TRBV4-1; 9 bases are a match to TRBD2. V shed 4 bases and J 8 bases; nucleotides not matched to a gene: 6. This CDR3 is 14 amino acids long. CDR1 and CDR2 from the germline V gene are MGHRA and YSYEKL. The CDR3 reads CASSRREGRDEQFF. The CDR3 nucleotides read TGCGCCAGCAGCCGGCGGGAGGGCCGCGATGAGCAGTTCTTC.

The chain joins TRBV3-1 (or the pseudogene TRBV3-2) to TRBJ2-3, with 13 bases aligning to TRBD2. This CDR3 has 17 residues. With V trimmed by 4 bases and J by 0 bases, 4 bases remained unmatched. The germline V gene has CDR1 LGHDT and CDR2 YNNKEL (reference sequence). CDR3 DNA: TGTGCCAGCAGCCCTCGGACTAGCGGGAGCAGCACAGATACGCAGTATTTT. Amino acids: CASSPRTSGSSTDTQYF.

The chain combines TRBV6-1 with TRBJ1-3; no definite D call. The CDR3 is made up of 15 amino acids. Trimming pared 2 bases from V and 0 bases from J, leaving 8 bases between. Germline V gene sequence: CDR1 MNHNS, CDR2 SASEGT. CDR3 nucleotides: TGTGCCAGCAGTGAAAGAGGCAGCTCTGGAAACACCATATATTTT. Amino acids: CASSERGSSGNTIYF.

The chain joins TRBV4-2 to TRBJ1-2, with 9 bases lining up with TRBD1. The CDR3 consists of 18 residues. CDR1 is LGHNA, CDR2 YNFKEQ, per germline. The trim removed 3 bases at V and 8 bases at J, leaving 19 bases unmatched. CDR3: CASSQTPGTGTGSGGYTF. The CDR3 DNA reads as TGTGCCAGCAGCCAGACCCCCGGTACCGGGACAGGGAGTGGAGGCTACACCTTC.

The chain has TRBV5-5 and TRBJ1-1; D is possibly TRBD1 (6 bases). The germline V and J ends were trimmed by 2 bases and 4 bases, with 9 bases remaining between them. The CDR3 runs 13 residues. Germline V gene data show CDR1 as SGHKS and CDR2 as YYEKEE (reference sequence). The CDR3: CASSFTGSTEAFF. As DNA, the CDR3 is TGTGCCAGCAGCTTTACAGGGAGCACTGAAGCTTTCTTT.

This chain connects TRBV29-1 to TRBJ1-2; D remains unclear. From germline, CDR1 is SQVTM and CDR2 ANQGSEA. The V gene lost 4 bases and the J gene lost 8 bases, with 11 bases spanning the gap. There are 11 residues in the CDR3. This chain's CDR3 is CSVVRDGGYTF. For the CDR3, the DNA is TGCAGCGTTGTGAGAGACGGGGGCTACACCTTC.

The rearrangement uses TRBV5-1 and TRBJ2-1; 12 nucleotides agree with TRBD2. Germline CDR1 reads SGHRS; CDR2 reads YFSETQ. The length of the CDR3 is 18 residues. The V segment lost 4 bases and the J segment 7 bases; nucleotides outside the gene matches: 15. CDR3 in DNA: TGCGCCAGCAGCCCTCTGGGGCAAACTAGCGGGGGGTTGAATGAGCAGTTCTTC. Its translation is CASSPLGQTSGGLNEQFF.

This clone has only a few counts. CDR3 coding DNA: TGTGCCAGCAGCTTAAATGGGGCTGTCCATTACAATGAGCAGTTCTTC. Protein sequence: CASSLNGAVHYNEQFF. The chain couples TRBV7-3 to TRBJ2-1, with D possibly being TRBD1 (5 bases). The CDR3 runs to 16 residues. The ends were cut back, 1 base at V and 4 bases at J, with 14 bases in the middle. The germline CDR1 and CDR2 sequences are SGHTA and FQGTGA.

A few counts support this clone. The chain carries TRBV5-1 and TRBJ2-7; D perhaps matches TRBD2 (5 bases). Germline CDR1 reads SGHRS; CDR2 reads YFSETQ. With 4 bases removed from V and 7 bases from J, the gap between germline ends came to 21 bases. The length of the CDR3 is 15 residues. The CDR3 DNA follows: TGCGCCAGCAGCCCAGGTGGTGCTCGGGGAGCGGAGCAGTACTTC. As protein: CASSPGGARGAEQYF.

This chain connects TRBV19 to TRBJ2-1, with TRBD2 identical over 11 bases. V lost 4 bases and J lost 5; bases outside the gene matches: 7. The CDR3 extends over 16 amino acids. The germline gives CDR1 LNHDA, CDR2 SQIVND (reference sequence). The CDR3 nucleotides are TGTGCCAGTAGTAGGGTAGCGGGAGGGTGGGACAATGAGCAGTTCTTC. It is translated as CASSRVAGGWDNEQFF. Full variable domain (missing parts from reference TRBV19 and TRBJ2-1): DGGITQSPKYLFRKEGQNVTLSCEQNLNHDAMYWYRQDPGQGLRLIYYSQIVNDFQKGDIAEGYSVSREKKESFPLTVTSAQKNPTAFYLCASSRVAGGWDNEQFFGPGTRLTVL.

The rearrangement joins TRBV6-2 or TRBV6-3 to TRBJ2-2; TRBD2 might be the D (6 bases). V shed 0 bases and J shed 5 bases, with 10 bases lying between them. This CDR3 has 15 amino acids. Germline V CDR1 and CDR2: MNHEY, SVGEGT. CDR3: CASSYSPTRTGELFF. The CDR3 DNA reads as TGTGCCAGCAGTTACTCTCCGACTAGAACCGGGGAGCTGTTTTTT.

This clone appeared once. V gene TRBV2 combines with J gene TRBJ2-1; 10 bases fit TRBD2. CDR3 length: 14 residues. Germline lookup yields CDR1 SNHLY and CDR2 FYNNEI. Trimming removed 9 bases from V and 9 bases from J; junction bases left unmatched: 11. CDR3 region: CARPGLARAGEQFF. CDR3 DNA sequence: TGTGCCAGACCGGGACTAGCGAGGGCTGGTGAGCAGTTCTTC. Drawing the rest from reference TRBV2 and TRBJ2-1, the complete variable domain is EPEVTQTPSHQVTQMGQEVILRCVPISNHLYFYWYRQILGQKVEFLVSFYNNEISEKSEIFDDQFSVERPDGSNFTLKIRSTKLEDSAMYFCARPGLARAGEQFFGPGTRLTVL.

DNA for the CDR3: TGTGCCAGCAGCTTAGGGACTTCCTACAATGAGCAGTTCTTC. Translating it yields CASSLGTSYNEQFF. This rearrangement joins TRBV5-4 to TRBJ2-1; D might be TRBD2 (6 bases). Between the trimmed V and J ends, which lost 2 bases and 1 base, there was a span of 7 bases. The CDR3 contains 14 residues. Germline CDR1 and CDR2: SGHNT and YYREEE (reference sequence). Drawing the rest from reference TRBV5-4 and TRBJ2-1, the complete variable domain is ETGVTQSPTHLIKTRGQQVTLRCSSQSGHNTVSWYQQALGQGPQFIFQYYREEENGRGNFPPRFSGLQFPNYSSELNVNALELDDSALYLCASSLGTSYNEQFFGPGTRLTVL.

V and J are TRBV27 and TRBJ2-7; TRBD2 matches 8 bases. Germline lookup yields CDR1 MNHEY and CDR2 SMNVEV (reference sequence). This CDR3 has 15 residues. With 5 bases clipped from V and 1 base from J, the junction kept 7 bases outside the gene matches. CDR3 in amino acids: CASSAYSGVSYEQYF. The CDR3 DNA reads TGTGCCAGCAGTGCTTATAGCGGGGTTTCCTACGAGCAGTACTTC.

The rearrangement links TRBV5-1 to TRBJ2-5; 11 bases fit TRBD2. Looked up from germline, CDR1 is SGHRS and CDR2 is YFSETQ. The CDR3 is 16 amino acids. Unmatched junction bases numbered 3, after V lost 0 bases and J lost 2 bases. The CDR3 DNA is TGCGCCAGCAGCTTGGGACTAGCGGGAACGCAAGAGACCCAGTACTTC. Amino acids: CASSLGLAGTQETQYF.

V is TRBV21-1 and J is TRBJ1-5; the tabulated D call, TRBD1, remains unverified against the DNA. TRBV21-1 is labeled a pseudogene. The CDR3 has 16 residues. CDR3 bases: TGTGCCAGCAGCAAAGACTACGACAGGGCCAATCAGCCCCAGCATTTT. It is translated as CASSKDYDRANQPQHF.

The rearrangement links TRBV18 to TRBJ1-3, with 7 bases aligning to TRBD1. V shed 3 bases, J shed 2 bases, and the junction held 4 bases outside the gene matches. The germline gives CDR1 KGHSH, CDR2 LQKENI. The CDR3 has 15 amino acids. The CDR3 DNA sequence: TGTGCCAGCTCACCTCGGCAGGGGGCTGGAAACACCATATATTTT. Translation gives CASSPRQGAGNTIYF.

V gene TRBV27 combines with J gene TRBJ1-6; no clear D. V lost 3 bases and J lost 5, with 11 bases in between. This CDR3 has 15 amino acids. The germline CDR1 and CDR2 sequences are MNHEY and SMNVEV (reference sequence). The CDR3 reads CASSLSRGNNSPLHF. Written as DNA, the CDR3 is TGTGCCAGCAGTTTGTCCCGCGGGAATAATTCACCCCTCCACTTT.